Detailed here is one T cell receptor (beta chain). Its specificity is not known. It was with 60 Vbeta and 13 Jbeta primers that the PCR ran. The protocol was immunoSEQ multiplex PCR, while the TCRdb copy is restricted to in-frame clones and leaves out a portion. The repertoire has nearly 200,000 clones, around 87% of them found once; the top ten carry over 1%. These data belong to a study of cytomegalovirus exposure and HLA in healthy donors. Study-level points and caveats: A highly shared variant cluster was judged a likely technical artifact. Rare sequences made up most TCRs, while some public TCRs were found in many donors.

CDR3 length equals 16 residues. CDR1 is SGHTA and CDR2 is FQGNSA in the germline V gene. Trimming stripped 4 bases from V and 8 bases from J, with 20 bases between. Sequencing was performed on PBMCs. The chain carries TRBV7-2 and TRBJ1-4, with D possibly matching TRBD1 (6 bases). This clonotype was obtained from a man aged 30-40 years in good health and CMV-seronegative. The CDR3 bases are TGTGCCAGCAGCTATCTCTCCTTAGGGGGTGTGGAAAAACTGTTTTTT. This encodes CASSYLSLGGVEKLFF.